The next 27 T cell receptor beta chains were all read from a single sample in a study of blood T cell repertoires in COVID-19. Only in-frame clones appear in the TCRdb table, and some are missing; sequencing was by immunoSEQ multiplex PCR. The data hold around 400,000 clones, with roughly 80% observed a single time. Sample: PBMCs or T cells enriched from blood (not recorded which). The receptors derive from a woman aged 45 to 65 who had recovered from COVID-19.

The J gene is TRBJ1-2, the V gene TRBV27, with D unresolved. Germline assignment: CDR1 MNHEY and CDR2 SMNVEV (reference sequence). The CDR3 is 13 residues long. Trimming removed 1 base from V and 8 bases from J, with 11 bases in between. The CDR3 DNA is TGTGCCAGCAGTTTATTGGGAGGAAGAGGCTACACCTTC. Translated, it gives CASSLLGGRGYTF.

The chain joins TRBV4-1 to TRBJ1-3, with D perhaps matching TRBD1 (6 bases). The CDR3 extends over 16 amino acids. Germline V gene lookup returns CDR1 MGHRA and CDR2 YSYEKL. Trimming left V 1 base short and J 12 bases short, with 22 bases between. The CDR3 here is CASSQAPPLTGRVIYF. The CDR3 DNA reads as TGCGCCAGCAGCCAAGCGCCCCCTCTTACAGGGCGGGTCATATATTTT.

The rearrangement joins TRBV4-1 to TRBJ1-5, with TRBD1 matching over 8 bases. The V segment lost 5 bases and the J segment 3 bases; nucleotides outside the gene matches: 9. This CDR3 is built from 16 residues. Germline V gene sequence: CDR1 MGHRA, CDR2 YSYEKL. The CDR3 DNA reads TGCGCCAGCAGCGAATCCGGGACAGGTAACAATCAGCCCCAGCATTTT. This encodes CASSESGTGNNQPQHF.

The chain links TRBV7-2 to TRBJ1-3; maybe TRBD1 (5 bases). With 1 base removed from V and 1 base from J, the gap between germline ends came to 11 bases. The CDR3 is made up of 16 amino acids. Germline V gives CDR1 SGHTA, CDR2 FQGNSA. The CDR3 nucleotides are TGTGCCAGCAGCTTAGAGTTGGGGGGGTCTGGAAACACCATATATTTT. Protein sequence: CASSLELGGSGNTIYF.

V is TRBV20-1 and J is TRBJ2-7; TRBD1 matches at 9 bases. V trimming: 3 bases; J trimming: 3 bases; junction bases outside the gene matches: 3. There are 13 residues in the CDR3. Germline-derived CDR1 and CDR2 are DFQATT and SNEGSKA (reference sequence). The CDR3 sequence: CSASWDRVYEQYF. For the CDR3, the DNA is TGCAGTGCTAGTTGGGACAGGGTCTACGAGCAGTACTTC.

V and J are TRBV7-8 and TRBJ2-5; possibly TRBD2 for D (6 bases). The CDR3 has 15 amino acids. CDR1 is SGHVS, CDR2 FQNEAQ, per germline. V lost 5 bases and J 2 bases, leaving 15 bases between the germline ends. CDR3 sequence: CASSHGGRVQETQYF. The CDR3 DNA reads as TGTGCCAGCAGCCACGGGGGACGGGTACAAGAGACCCAGTACTTC.

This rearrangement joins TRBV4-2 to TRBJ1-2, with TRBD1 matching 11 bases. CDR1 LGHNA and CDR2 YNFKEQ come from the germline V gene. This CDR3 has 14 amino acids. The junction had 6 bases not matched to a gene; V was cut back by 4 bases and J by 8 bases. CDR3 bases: TGTGCCAGCAGCCCGGACAGGGGGCTTGAGGGCTACACCTTC. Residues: CASSPDRGLEGYTF.

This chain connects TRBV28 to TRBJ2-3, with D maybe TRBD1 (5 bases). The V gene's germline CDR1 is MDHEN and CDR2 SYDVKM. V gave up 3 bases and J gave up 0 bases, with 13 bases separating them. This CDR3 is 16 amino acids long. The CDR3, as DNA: TGTGCCAGCAGTTTCCCCCAAGGGGATAGCACAGATACGCAGTATTTT. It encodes CASSFPQGDSTDTQYF.

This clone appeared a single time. The CDR3 loop is CASSPPGLGNEQFF. The CDR3 DNA sequence: TGTGCCAGCAGTCCTCCGGGACTAGGTAATGAGCAGTTCTTC. This chain joins TRBV28 and TRBJ2-1, with TRBD2 matching 8 bases. V was pared by 5 bases and J by 7 bases, with 7 bases of the junction left unmatched. The CDR3 spans 14 residues. Germline V gene lookup returns CDR1 MDHEN and CDR2 SYDVKM.

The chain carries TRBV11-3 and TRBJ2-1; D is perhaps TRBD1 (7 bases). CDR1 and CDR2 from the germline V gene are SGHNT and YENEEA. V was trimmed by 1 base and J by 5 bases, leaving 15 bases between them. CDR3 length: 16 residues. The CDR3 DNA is TGTGCCAGCAGCTTAGGTAGGGCAGGGGGGCACAATGAGCAGTTCTTC. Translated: CASSLGRAGGHNEQFF.

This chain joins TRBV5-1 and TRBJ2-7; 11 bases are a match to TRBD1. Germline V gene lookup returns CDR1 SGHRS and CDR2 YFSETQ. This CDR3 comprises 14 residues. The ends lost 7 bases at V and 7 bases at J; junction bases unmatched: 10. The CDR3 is CASAPGQGVWEQYF. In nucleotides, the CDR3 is TGCGCCAGCGCCCCGGGACAGGGGGTTTGGGAGCAGTACTTC.

The CDR3 region has the DNA TGTGCCAGCTCCGGGACAGGGCCATGGGATACGCAGTATTTT. Translating it yields CASSGTGPWDTQYF. The genes are TRBV27 and TRBJ2-3, with TRBD1 matching 9 bases. CDR1 is MNHEY and CDR2 is SMNVEV in the germline V gene (reference sequence). V lost 8 bases, J lost 6 bases, and 9 bases stayed unmatched. This CDR3 has 14 residues.

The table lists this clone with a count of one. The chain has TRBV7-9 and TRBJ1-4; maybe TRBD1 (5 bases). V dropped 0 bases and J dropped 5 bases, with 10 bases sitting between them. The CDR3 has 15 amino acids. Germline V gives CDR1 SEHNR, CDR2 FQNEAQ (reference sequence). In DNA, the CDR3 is TGTGCCAGCAGCTTAGCGTGGACAAAGAATGAAAAACTGTTTTTT. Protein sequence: CASSLAWTKNEKLFF.

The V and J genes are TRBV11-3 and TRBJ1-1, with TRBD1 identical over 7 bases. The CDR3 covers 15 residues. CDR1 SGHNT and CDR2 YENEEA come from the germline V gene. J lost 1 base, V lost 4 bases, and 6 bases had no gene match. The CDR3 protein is CASSSGTDPNTEAFF. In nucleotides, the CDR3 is TGTGCCAGCAGCTCCGGGACAGATCCGAACACTGAAGCTTTCTTT.

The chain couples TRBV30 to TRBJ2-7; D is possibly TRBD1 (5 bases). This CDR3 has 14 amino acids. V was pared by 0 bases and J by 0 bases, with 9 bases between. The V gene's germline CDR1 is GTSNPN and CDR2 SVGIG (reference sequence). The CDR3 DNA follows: TGTGCCTGGAGTGTCCAGGGAAGCTCCTACGAGCAGTACTTC. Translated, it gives CAWSVQGSSYEQYF.

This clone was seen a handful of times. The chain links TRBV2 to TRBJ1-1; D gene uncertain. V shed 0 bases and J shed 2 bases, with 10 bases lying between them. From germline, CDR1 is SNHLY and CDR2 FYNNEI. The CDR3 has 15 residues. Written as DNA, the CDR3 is TGTGCCAGCAGTGAAGCGCCCCGGGGAAACACTGAAGCTTTCTTT. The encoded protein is CASSEAPRGNTEAFF.

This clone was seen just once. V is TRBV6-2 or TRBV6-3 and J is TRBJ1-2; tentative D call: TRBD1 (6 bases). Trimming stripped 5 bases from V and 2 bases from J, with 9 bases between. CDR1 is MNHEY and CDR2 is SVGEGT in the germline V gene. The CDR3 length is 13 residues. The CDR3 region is CASSRTANYGYTF. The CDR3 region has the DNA TGTGCCAGCAGTCGGACAGCCAACTATGGCTACACCTTC.

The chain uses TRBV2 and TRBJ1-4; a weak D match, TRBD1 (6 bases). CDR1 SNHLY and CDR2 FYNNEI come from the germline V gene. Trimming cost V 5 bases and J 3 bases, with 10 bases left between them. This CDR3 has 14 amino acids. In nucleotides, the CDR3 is TGTGCCAGCAGTCGACAGGCTCCTAATGAAAAACTGTTTTTT. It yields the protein CASSRQAPNEKLFF.

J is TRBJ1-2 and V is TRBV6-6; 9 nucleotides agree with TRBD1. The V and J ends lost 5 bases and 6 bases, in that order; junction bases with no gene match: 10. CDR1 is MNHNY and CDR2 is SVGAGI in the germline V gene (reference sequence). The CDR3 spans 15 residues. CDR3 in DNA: TGTGCCAGCAGTCCGCCCCCACAGGGGGCGAATGGCTACACCTTC. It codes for CASSPPPQGANGYTF.

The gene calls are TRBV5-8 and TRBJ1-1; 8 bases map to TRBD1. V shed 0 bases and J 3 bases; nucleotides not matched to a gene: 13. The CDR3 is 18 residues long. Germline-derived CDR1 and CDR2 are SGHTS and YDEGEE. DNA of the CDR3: TGTGCCAGCAGCTTGGGAGCGGGCCAGGGGGCTGGGGACACTGAAGCTTTCTTT. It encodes CASSLGAGQGAGDTEAFF.

The CDR3 loop reads CASSLVSQVNTEAFF. The CDR3 DNA reads as TGTGCCAGCAGCTTGGTTTCACAGGTGAACACTGAAGCTTTCTTT. The chain carries TRBV5-8 and TRBJ1-1, with a tentative D call TRBD1 (5 bases). The V gene's germline CDR1 is SGHTS and CDR2 YDEGEE. This CDR3 has 15 amino acids. The germline V and J ends were trimmed by 0 bases and 0 bases, with 9 bases remaining between them.

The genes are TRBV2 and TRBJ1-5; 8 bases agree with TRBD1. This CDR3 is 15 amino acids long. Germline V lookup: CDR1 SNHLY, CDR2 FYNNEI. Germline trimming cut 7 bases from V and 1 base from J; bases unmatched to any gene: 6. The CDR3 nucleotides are TGTGCCAGCACACCAGGGGGCTCAAGCAATCAGCCCCAGCATTTT. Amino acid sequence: CASTPGGSSNQPQHF.

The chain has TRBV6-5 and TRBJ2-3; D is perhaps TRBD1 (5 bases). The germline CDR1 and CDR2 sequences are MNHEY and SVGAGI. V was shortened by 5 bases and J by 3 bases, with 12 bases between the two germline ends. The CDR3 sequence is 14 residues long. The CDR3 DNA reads TGTGCCAGCAGTCTAGGGGTCCGGACAGATACGCAGTATTTT. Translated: CASSLGVRTDTQYF.

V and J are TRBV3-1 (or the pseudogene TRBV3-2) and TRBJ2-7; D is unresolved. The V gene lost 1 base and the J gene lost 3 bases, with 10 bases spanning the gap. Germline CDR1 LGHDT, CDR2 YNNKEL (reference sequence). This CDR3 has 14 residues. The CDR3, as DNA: TGTGCCAGCAGCCAAGGAAGTAGAGGCTACGAGCAGTACTTC. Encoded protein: CASSQGSRGYEQYF.

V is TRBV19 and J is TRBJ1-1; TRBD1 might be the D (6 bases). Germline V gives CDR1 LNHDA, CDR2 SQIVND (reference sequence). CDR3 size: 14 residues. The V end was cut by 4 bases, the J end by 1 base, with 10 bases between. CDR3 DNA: TGTGCCAGTAGTAAAGCGACAGGGAACACTGAAGCTTTCTTT. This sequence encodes CASSKATGNTEAFF.

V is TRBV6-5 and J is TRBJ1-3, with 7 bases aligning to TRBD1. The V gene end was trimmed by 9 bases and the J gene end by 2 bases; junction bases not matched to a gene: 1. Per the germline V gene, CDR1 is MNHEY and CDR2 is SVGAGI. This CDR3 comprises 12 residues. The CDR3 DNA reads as TGTGCCAGTACAGGGGCTGGAAACACCATATATTTT. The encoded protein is CASTGAGNTIYF.

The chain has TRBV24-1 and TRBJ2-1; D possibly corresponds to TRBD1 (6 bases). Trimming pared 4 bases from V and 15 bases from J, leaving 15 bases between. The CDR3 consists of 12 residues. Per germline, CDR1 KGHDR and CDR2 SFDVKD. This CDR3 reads CATSDQGFWLFF. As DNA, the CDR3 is TGTGCCACCAGTGACCAGGGGTTTTGGCTGTTCTTC.